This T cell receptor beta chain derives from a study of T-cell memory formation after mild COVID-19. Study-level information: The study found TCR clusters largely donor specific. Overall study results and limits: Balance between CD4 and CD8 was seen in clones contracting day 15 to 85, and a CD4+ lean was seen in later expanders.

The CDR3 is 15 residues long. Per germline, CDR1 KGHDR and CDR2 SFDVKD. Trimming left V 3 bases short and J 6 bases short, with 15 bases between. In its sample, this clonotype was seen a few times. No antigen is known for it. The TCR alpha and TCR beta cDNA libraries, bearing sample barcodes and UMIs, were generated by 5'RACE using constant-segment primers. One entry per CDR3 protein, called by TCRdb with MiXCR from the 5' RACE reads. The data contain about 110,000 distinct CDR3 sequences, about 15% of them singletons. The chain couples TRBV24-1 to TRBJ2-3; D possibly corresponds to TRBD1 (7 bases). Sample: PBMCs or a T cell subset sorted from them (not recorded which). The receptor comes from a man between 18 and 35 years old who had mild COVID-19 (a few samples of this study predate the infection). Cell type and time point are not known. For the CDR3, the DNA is TGTGCCACCAGTGATGGAACAGGGGAGGTGGATACGCAGTATTTT. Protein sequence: CATSDGTGEVDTQYF.